A selection of T cell receptor beta chains follows, all from one sample in a study of coeliac disease. The data were produced by immunoSEQ multiplex PCR, yet TCRdb's version contains in-frame clones alone and is incomplete. The sample holds some 6,100 clones, under 80% seen once. Sequencing input: lymphocytes from the gut lamina propria. The receptors were gathered from a man aged 55 to 70 with celiac disease on a gluten-free diet. Each CDR3 is given with its conserved first and last residue. A D gene is named only where the DNA matches it firmly. Not every row has a clone size; where given, it reads once, few, many or a size class.

v_gene	d_gene	j_gene	abundance	CDR3aa	CDR3nt
TRBV2	TRBD1	TRBJ2-7	-	CASTDRDRGNEQYF	TGTGCCAGCACTGACCGGGACAGGGGGAATGAGCAGTACTTC
TRBV2	TRBD1	TRBJ2-7	-	CASQDRLAYEQYF	TGTGCCAGTCAGGACAGGTTGGCCTACGAGCAGTACTTC
TRBV5-8	TRBD2	TRBJ2-5	-	CASSLASGGVETQYF	TGTGCCAGCAGCTTAGCTAGCGGGGGAGTGGAGACCCAGTACTTC
TRBV18	TRBD1	TRBJ1-4	-	CASSHDQHRGGEEKLFF	TGTGCCAGCTCACACGACCAACACAGGGGAGGTGAGGAAAAACTGTTTTTT
TRBV5-1	TRBD2	TRBJ2-2	once	CASGTGGVNTGELFF	TGCGCCAGCGGCACTGGGGGGGTGAACACCGGGGAGCTGTTTTTT
TRBV7-9	TRBD2	TRBJ2-1	-	CASSFQAGGYNEQFF	TGTGCCAGCAGCTTCCAAGCGGGGGGGTACAATGAGCAGTTCTTC
TRBV6-1	-	TRBJ1-2	-	CASSGRAYRGYTF	TGTGCCAGCAGCGGCAGGGCATATCGAGGCTACACCTTC
TRBV11-1	TRBD1	TRBJ1-1	-	CASSWDSSTEAFF	TGTGCCAGCAGCTGGGACAGCTCCACTGAAGCTTTCTTT
TRBV7-3	TRBD1	TRBJ2-5	-	CASSLRTGSGQETQYF	TGTGCCAGCAGCCTCCGGACAGGGTCGGGCCAAGAGACCCAGTACTTC
TRBV11-2	TRBD1	TRBJ2-2	-	CASSLAGQGIAGELFF	TGTGCCAGCAGCTTAGCGGGACAGGGTATTGCCGGGGAGCTGTTTTTT
TRBV28	-	TRBJ1-1	-	CASSPGAEAFF	TGTGCCAGCAGCCCAGGCGCGGAAGCTTTCTTT
TRBV28	-	TRBJ2-3	medium-sized	CASSFSAGTDTQYF	TGTGCCAGCAGTTTTTCCGCGGGCACAGATACGCAGTATTTT
TRBV5-1	-	TRBJ2-3	-	CASSTEQGDTQYF	TGCGCCAGCAGCACCGAACAGGGAGATACGCAGTATTTT
TRBV6-5	TRBD1	TRBJ1-2	-	CASRSGQGGDGYTF	TGTGCCAGCAGGTCGGGACAGGGGGGAGATGGCTACACCTTC